This T cell receptor beta chain was retrieved from a study of T cells in Graves' hyperthyroidism and ophthalmopathy. TCR beta CDR3 regions were amplified from RNA. The HTBI primer set drove a first-round RT-PCR of the TCR CDR3. TCRdb fed the multiplex PCR reads into MiXCR, producing one record per CDR3 protein. The data contain under 750,000 distinct CDR3 sequences, over 15% of them singletons. Fresh peripheral blood, 10 ml, yielded the PBMCs. Germline V gene lookup returns CDR1 GTSNPN and CDR2 SVGIG (reference sequence). The CDR3 consists of 15 residues. Trimming took 3 bases from V and 5 from J, leaving 20 bases between them. Points from the study as a whole: The model made its ophthalmopathy prediction, and onset followed a median approximately 6 months later.

This clonotype was seen a handful of times. What it recognizes is unknown. The source is a woman aged 50 to 60 with Graves' hyperthyroidism that later progressed to Graves' ophthalmopathy. This chain joins TRBV30 and TRBJ2-7, with D tentatively TRBD2 (5 bases). The specimen was blood. Here the CDR3 DNA reads TGTGCCTGGAGCCCCTCGGGATGGGTGGGCGACGAGCAGTACTTC. The encoded protein is CAWSPSGWVGDEQYF.